One sample yielded the 32 T cell receptor beta chains listed below, sequenced in a study of beta chain features in type 1 diabetes. Isolated RNA was reverse transcribed in full, so expressed TCRB transcripts were sequenced. Repertoires were generated with immunoSEQ multiplex PCR, while TCRdb's copy carries only in-frame clones and drops some. The sample records a few hundred thousand clones, 14% being singletons. What was sequenced was naive CD4+ T cells from blood. The receptors come from a man younger than 45 in good health.

V is TRBV9 and J is TRBJ2-7, with TRBD1 as a possible D gene (6 bases). The germline V gene encodes CDR1 SGDLS and CDR2 YYNGEE. Trimming removed 4 bases from V and 7 bases from J, with 15 bases in between. This CDR3 comprises 13 residues. CDR3 DNA: TGTGCCAGCAGCCAAGGCCCGCAGGGGGAGCAGTACGTC. It encodes CASSQGPQGEQYV.

The chain couples TRBV7-6 to TRBJ1-2, with a possible D match to TRBD1 (5 bases). The germline V gene encodes CDR1 SGHVS and CDR2 FNYEAQ. V was trimmed by 2 bases and J by 1 base, leaving 11 bases between them. The CDR3 contains 15 residues. The CDR3 spells CASSLTGDINYGYTF. The CDR3 nucleotides are TGTGCCAGCAGCTTAACAGGCGACATTAACTATGGCTACACCTTC.

Comment on this clone: This same CDR3 is encoded by further DNA sequences in the sample. V usage is TRBV7-9 and J usage is TRBJ2-5; D gene ambiguous. The germline V gene encodes CDR1 SEHNR and CDR2 FQNEAQ (reference sequence). CDR3 length equals 13 residues. With 1 base removed from V and 5 bases from J, the gap between germline ends came to 8 bases. CDR3: CASSLVLGETQYF. The CDR3 DNA reads TGTGCCAGCAGCTTAGTATTGGGGGAGACCCAGTACTTC.

Worth noting for this clone: Distinct nucleotide sequences in the sample also encode this CDR3. The rearrangement joins TRBV7-2 to TRBJ2-4; D uncertain. Deletions cut 0 bases from V and 0 bases from J, with 3 bases between. The CDR3 contains 14 residues. CDR1 and CDR2 from the germline V gene are SGHTA and FQGNSA. CDR3 protein: CASSLAGAKNIQYF. For the CDR3, the DNA is TGTGCCAGCAGCTTAGCGGGAGCCAAAAACATTCAGTACTTC.

The table lists this clone with a few counts. The rearrangement joins TRBV2 to TRBJ2-3; TRBD1 aligns across 7 bases. This CDR3 spans 16 amino acids. Looked up from germline, CDR1 is SNHLY and CDR2 is FYNNEI. V lost 6 bases, J lost 0 bases, and 9 bases stayed unmatched. CDR3 amino acids: CASSPPRGTSTDTQYF. The CDR3 bases are TGTGCCAGCAGCCCACCCAGGGGGACCAGCACAGATACGCAGTATTTT.

There are a few counts of this clone. An end of the junction does not agree with germline; a read error may underlie this. This chain joins TRBV7-7 and TRBJ2-3; weak D call: TRBD2 (5 bases). The length of the CDR3 is 14 residues. From germline, CDR1 is SSHAT and CDR2 FNYEAQ (reference sequence). CDR3 DNA: TGTGCTAGCAGCGCACTAGACTCCACAGATACGCAGTATTTT. Amino acids: CASSALDSTDTQYF.

A few counts support this clone. V and J are TRBV5-5 and TRBJ1-6; D remains unclear. V was shortened by 3 bases and J by 9 bases, with 4 bases between the two germline ends. Germline lookup yields CDR1 SGHKS and CDR2 YYEKEE (reference sequence). The CDR3 runs 11 residues. The CDR3 spells CASSSGSPLHF. CDR3 DNA: TGTGCCAGCAGCTCAGGTTCACCCCTCCACTTT. Variable domain in full (rest from reference TRBV5-5 and TRBJ1-6): DAGVTQSPTHLIKTRGQQVTLRCSPISGHKSVSWYQQVLGQGPQFIFQYYEKEERGRGNFPDRFSARQFPNYSSELNVNALLLGDSALYLCASSSGSPLHFGNGTRLTVT.

The CDR3 loop reads CASTNRERYQETQYF. CDR3 nucleotide sequence: TGTGCCAGCACTAACAGGGAAAGGTACCAAGAGACCCAGTACTTC. The J gene is TRBJ2-5, the V gene TRBV6-1, with a weak D call TRBD1 (6 bases). The ends were cut back, 7 bases at V and 0 bases at J, with 15 bases in the middle. The CDR3 covers 15 residues. Germline CDR1 reads MNHNS; CDR2 reads SASEGT.

This chain joins TRBV7-2 and TRBJ2-2; D is unresolved. V shed 5 bases and J shed 3 bases, with 10 bases lying between them. The CDR3 runs to 14 residues. The germline gives CDR1 SGHTA, CDR2 FQGNSA. The CDR3 spells CASSGPGHTGELFF. The CDR3 bases are TGTGCCAGCAGCGGACCGGGTCACACCGGGGAGCTGTTTTTT.

The chain employs TRBV2 and TRBJ1-6; 7 positions match TRBD1. The CDR3 runs to 12 residues. J was trimmed by 10 bases and V by 6 bases; bases with no gene match: 3. In germline, CDR1 is SNHLY, CDR2 FYNNEI. In DNA form, the CDR3 reads TGTGCCAGCAGAACAGGGGCCTCACCCCTCCACTTT. Translating gives CASRTGASPLHF. The full variable domain, its missing parts supplied by reference TRBV2 and TRBJ1-6, is EPEVTQTPSHQVTQMGQEVILRCVPISNHLYFYWYRQILGQKVEFLVSFYNNEISEKSEIFDDQFSVERPDGSNFTLKIRSTKLEDSAMYFCASRTGASPLHFGNGTRLTVT.

This clone was recorded only once. The chain links TRBV5-1 to TRBJ2-5; TRBD2 might be the D (5 bases). The CDR3 is made up of 14 amino acids. The germline CDR1 and CDR2 sequences are SGHRS and YFSETQ. Trimming took 4 bases from V and 5 from J, leaving 15 bases between them. CDR3 coding DNA: TGCGCCAGCAGCCAGCAGGCCCAGCGGGAGACCCAGTACTTC. It encodes CASSQQAQRETQYF.

The J gene is TRBJ2-1, the V gene TRBV29-1, with D unresolved. Germline V CDR1 and CDR2: SQVTM, ANQGSEA. The CDR3 totals 13 residues. V was cut by 4 bases and J by 8 bases, with 15 bases left in between. The CDR3 DNA reads as TGCAGCGTTGTGTCAGCTACGTGGTATGAGCAGTTCTTC. Amino acids: CSVVSATWYEQFF.

In its sample, this clone was seen a few times. V gene TRBV19 combines with J gene TRBJ2-3; the D gene is possibly TRBD2 (5 bases). With 6 bases removed from V and 6 bases from J, the gap between germline ends came to 16 bases. The CDR3 length is 14 residues. From germline, CDR1 is LNHDA and CDR2 SQIVND (reference sequence). The CDR3: CASSFGLRQDTQYF. CDR3 DNA sequence: TGTGCCAGTAGCTTTGGACTCCGCCAGGATACGCAGTATTTT.

This clone was recorded a few times. The chain is built from TRBV18 and TRBJ2-7; no clear D gene. Looked up from germline, CDR1 is KGHSH and CDR2 is LQKENI. This CDR3 is 13 amino acids long. V gave up 4 bases and J gave up 0 bases, with 7 bases separating them. The CDR3: CASSRQPSYEQYV. CDR3 coding DNA: TGTGCCAGCTCACGGCAACCCTCCTACGAGCAGTACGTC.

This clone was detected a few times. The genes are TRBV5-1 and TRBJ2-1; tentatively, D is TRBD1 or TRBD2 (5 bases each). The CDR3 runs 15 residues. The germline gives CDR1 SGHRS, CDR2 YFSETQ. Trimming removed 0 bases at V and 9 bases at J, with 16 bases between. The CDR3 loop is CASSLAGRERGEQFF. The DNA of the CDR3 is TGCGCCAGCAGCTTGGCGGGACGCGAACGGGGTGAGCAGTTCTTC.

A few counts support this clone. The chain links TRBV9 to TRBJ2-3; no reliable D call. Germline CDR1 SGDLS, CDR2 YYNGEE. Trimming stripped 4 bases from V and 6 bases from J, with 18 bases between. CDR3 size: 15 residues. The CDR3 nucleotides read TGTGCCAGCAGCAATCAGCCAGCCATTCGGGATACGCAGTATTTT. It is translated as CASSNQPAIRDTQYF.

This clone was seen a few times. The chain recombines TRBV4-1 with TRBJ2-7, with D perhaps being TRBD1 or TRBD2 (5 bases each). This CDR3 has 14 amino acids. With 4 bases removed from V and 1 base from J, the gap between germline ends came to 11 bases. The germline gives CDR1 MGHRA, CDR2 YSYEKL. This CDR3 is CASSLRDGSYEQYV. Written as DNA, the CDR3 is TGCGCCAGCAGCCTCCGGGACGGATCCTACGAGCAGTACGTC.

The rearrangement uses TRBV10-3 and TRBJ2-1, with 7 positions matching TRBD1. V shed 6 bases and J 8 bases; nucleotides not matched to a gene: 13. Germline-derived CDR1 and CDR2 are ENHRY and SYGVKD. The CDR3 length is 15 residues. DNA of the CDR3: TGTGCCATCAGGGGGACAGCCGGCTTGAAGCATGAGCAGTTCTTC. As protein: CAIRGTAGLKHEQFF.

This clone was counted only a few times. Here the CDR3 DNA reads TGTGCCAGCCTACAAGCTAGCGGCTACGAGCAGTACTTC. Translating it yields CASLQASGYEQYF. The chain recombines TRBV6-5 with TRBJ2-7, with 7 bases lining up with TRBD2. CDR1 is MNHEY, CDR2 SVGAGI, per germline. The CDR3 totals 13 residues. The J segment lost 3 bases and the V segment lost 8 bases, leaving 7 bases of the junction unmatched.

This clone appeared a few times. The chain carries TRBV5-6 and TRBJ2-1; D is undetermined. CDR3 length: 14 residues. The germline V gene has CDR1 SGHDT and CDR2 YYEEEE. The germline V and J ends were trimmed by 6 bases and 4 bases, with 14 bases remaining between them. The CDR3 DNA is TGTGCCAGCACCCTTTCCTGGAAGTACAATGAGCAGTTCTTC. Its translation: CASTLSWKYNEQFF.

This clone has a handful of counts. The rearrangement links TRBV21-1 to TRBJ1-2. TRBV21-1 is a pseudogene segment. The CDR3 is 11 amino acids. CDR3 loop: CASRSGDGYTF. The CDR3 DNA is TGTGCCAGCAGATCGGGGGATGGCTACACCTTC.

The gene calls are TRBV7-9 and TRBJ2-3; no reliable D call. Germline CDR1 is SEHNR and CDR2 is FQNEAQ (reference sequence). The CDR3 totals 15 residues. V was cut by 0 bases and J by 3 bases, with 10 bases left in between. The CDR3 sequence is CASSLAARATDTQYF. In DNA, the CDR3 is TGTGCCAGCAGCTTAGCGGCTAGGGCAACAGATACGCAGTATTTT.

There are a few counts of this clone. V and J are TRBV5-4 and TRBJ2-1, with 12 bases aligning to TRBD1. This CDR3 contains 19 residues. Germline CDR1 and CDR2: SGHNT and YYREEE (reference sequence). V was clipped by 4 bases and J by 0 bases; unmatched bases: 11. The CDR3 reads CASSGSRPGQGASYNEQFF. The CDR3 coding sequence is TGTGCCAGCAGCGGTTCTCGGCCGGGACAGGGGGCCTCCTACAATGAGCAGTTCTTC.

This clone was found a few times. J is TRBJ2-4 and V is TRBV21-1; the table's D call, TRBD2, was not checked against the DNA. TRBV21-1 represents a pseudogene. The CDR3 totals 13 residues. This chain's CDR3 is CASTESSGPGRYF. In DNA form, the CDR3 reads TGTGCCAGCACAGAATCTAGCGGTCCCGGACGGTACTTC.

This clone occurred a few times. At the DNA level, this CDR3 is encoded by other sequences in the same sample as well. This chain uses TRBV7-9 with TRBJ1-5; D call uncertain. V was shortened by 1 base and J by 7 bases, with 5 bases between the two germline ends. Per the germline V gene, CDR1 is SEHNR and CDR2 is FQNEAQ (reference sequence). This CDR3 contains 12 residues. The CDR3 DNA reads as TGTGCCAGCAGCTTAGGTGGGCAGCCCCAGCATTTT. This translates into CASSLGGQPQHF.

V gene TRBV14 combines with J gene TRBJ1-4; D gene unclear. Between the trimmed V and J ends, which lost 3 bases and 2 bases, there was a span of 7 bases. CDR3 length: 14 amino acids. Germline CDR1 is SGHDN and CDR2 is FVKESK. The CDR3 coding sequence is TGTGCCAGCAGCCATCGTGGGACTAATGAAAAACTGTTTTTT. This gives the protein CASSHRGTNEKLFF.

This clone was observed a few times. The genes are TRBV5-6 and TRBJ2-1; 9 bases are a match to TRBD1. The germline gives CDR1 SGHDT, CDR2 YYEEEE. V trimming: 0 bases; J trimming: 16 bases; junction bases outside the gene matches: 14. This CDR3 is built from 15 residues. CDR3 in DNA: TGTGCCAGCAGCTTGGGAACGGACAGGGGAACGAGATTCTTCTTC. Its translation is CASSLGTDRGTRFFF.

The V gene is TRBV11-2, the J gene TRBJ2-5, with 7 bases that match TRBD1. The V segment lost 3 bases and the J segment 1 base; nucleotides outside the gene matches: 5. Germline lookup yields CDR1 SGHAT and CDR2 FQNNGV. The CDR3 length is 15 residues. As DNA, the CDR3 is TGTGCCAGCAGCTTCGCGACAGGGTTCCAAGAGACCCAGTACTTC. Translating it yields CASSFATGFQETQYF.

V and J are TRBV19 and TRBJ2-7; TRBD2 matches 7 bases. Germline CDR1 reads LNHDA; CDR2 reads SQIVND (reference sequence). CDR3 length: 15 residues. V was pared by 6 bases and J by 3 bases, with 11 bases of the junction left unmatched. CDR3 bases: TGTGCCAGTAGCTCAGCCGGGACTACTCTCTACGAGCAGTACTTC. Its translation: CASSSAGTTLYEQYF.

This clone appeared a few times. The chain links TRBV25-1 to TRBJ2-7; 9 bases map to TRBD1. Germline CDR1 reads MGHDK; CDR2 reads SYGVNS. J lost 5 bases, V lost 6 bases, and 11 bases had no gene match. The CDR3 is 15 amino acids. CDR3 DNA: TGTGCCAGCAGGGGGGCGGGACAGGGCTTGCACGAGCAGTACTTC. Translating it yields CASRGAGQGLHEQYF.

This clone has only a few counts. The chain employs TRBV7-9 and TRBJ2-7; D unresolved. CDR1 is SEHNR and CDR2 is FQNEAQ in the germline V gene (reference sequence). Trimming shortened V by 5 bases and J by 6 bases, and 14 bases separated the two germline ends. There are 13 residues in the CDR3. The CDR3: CASSPRNPFEQYV. The CDR3 nucleotides read TGTGCCAGCAGCCCCCGTAACCCTTTCGAGCAGTACGTC.

The V gene is TRBV15, the J gene TRBJ2-5; 10 bases align to TRBD2. CDR3 length: 19 amino acids. V lost 2 bases and J lost 5; bases outside the gene matches: 17. The germline V gene encodes CDR1 LNHNV and CDR2 YYDKDF (reference sequence). This CDR3 reads CATSRTFAASGGHRETQYF. The CDR3 DNA is TGTGCCACCAGCAGAACCTTTGCGGCTAGCGGGGGCCACCGGGAGACCCAGTACTTC.